This T cell receptor (beta chain) originates from a study of OX40 agonist ivuxolimab in advanced cancers. Study-wide results and limits: Those patients achieving a partial response at 0.1-3.0 mg/kg showed among the lowest clonal expansion.

Only in-frame clones appear in the TCRdb table, and some are missing; sequencing was by immunoSEQ multiplex PCR. The sample carries some 62,000 clones, more than 90% recorded once. Regarding this clone: Antigen specificity is unknown.

Peripheral blood came from all dose cohorts at three timepoints. The material sequenced was CD4+ or CD8+ T cells sorted from blood, taken in a trial of the OX40 agonist ivuxolimab. This sequence was found in an adult with an advanced solid tumor such as melanoma, head and neck, liver or kidney cancer.

The CDR3 bases are TGTGCCAGTAGTCTATTGGTGTGGGGCGAGCAGTACTTC. This sequence encodes CASSLLVWGEQYF. The chain employs TRBV19 and TRBJ2-7; D is undetermined. Between the trimmed V and J ends, which lost 5 bases and 6 bases, there was a span of 14 bases. CDR3 length: 13 amino acids. CDR1 and CDR2 (germline): LNHDA, SQIVND (reference sequence).